Listed here is a single T cell receptor (beta chain). This CDR3 is 15 amino acids long. After removal of 3 bases from V and 4 bases from J, the junction contained 6 bases not matched to a gene. The germline gives CDR1 LGHNA, CDR2 YNFKEQ. These data originate in a study of tumor-infiltrating lymphocytes in primary liver carcinoma. Each 20-30 mg portion of unsorted bulk tissue served as the source for co-extraction of RNA and DNA. The authors made TCR beta cDNA from roughly 480 ng total RNA with a constant-region primer. Researchers made the TCR beta libraries by running three nested multiplex PCR rounds with slightly modified ARM-PCR. TRBV1-TRBV30 forward primers and a C-beta reverse primer were used in the first two PCR rounds, which each ran for around 10 cycles. TCRdb re-analysed the multiplex PCR reads in MiXCR, keeping a single row per CDR3 protein. The sample lists 65,000 to 90,000 distinct CDR3 sequences, around 70% seen once, with around 19% in the top ten.

The clonotype comes from a man aged 35 to 55 with primary liver carcinoma and hepatitis B virus infection. The chain has TRBV4-2 and TRBJ2-1; 7 nucleotides line up with TRBD2. Specimen: liver tumor tissue from sampling region 1. Subset meaning: tumor region T1, superior pole. The CDR3 here is CASSQERGVYNEQFF. In DNA form, the CDR3 reads TGTGCCAGCAGCCAGGAACGGGGGGTATACAATGAGCAGTTCTTC.